Each of the 31 T cell receptor beta chains below was sequenced from the same sample in a study of shared clonotypes between healthy human individuals. Naive CD8 isolation took CD45RO-negative cells positively selected for CCR7 and excluded terminally differentiated effector memory CD45RA+ cells. The data were produced by immunoSEQ multiplex PCR, yet TCRdb's version contains in-frame clones alone and is incomplete. Of approximately 600,000 clones listed, 85% to 95% were seen once; the top ten hold over 0.09%. Material for sequencing was naive CD8+ T cells sorted from blood. The receptors here all came from a woman between 25 and 40 years old in good health.

V and J are TRBV11-2 and TRBJ2-1; tentative D call: TRBD1 (5 bases). Germline CDR1 and CDR2: SGHAT and FQNNGV. This CDR3 region has 13 residues. The V gene lost 3 bases and the J gene lost 3 bases, with 6 bases spanning the gap. The CDR3 loop reads CASSLDIYNEQFF. The CDR3 nucleotides are TGTGCCAGCAGCTTGGACATCTACAATGAGCAGTTCTTC.

The chain has TRBV19 and TRBJ2-7; D not certain. The CDR3 is 13 amino acids. Germline CDR1 reads LNHDA; CDR2 reads SQIVND (reference sequence). With 4 bases removed from V and 7 bases from J, the gap between germline ends came to 14 bases. CDR3 in amino acids: CASSRSDLQEQYF. CDR3 coding DNA: TGTGCCAGTAGTAGGTCGGACCTACAGGAGCAGTACTTC.

The chain employs TRBV7-9 and TRBJ2-7; no clear D. Germline CDR1 and CDR2: SEHNR and FQNEAQ (reference sequence). The CDR3 length is 16 residues. Trimming stripped 5 bases from V and 0 bases from J, with 17 bases between. As DNA, the CDR3 is TGTGCCAGCAGCCCATCCTGGGATACACGCTCCTACGAGCAGTACTTC. Translation gives CASSPSWDTRSYEQYF.

The chain recombines TRBV9 with TRBJ2-7; TRBD2 agrees at 13 bases. The J segment lost 2 bases and the V segment lost 4 bases, leaving 6 bases of the junction unmatched. CDR3 length: 16 amino acids. Germline-derived CDR1 and CDR2 are SGDLS and YYNGEE. The CDR3 reads CASSPATSGRPYEQYF. The CDR3 nucleotides are TGTGCCAGCAGCCCAGCGACTAGCGGGAGGCCCTACGAGCAGTACTTC.

The rearrangement links TRBV5-1 to TRBJ2-2; no reliable D call. The CDR3 runs to 15 residues. V lost 4 bases and J 4 bases, leaving 14 bases between the germline ends. Germline loops: CDR1 SGHRS, CDR2 YFSETQ. In DNA form, the CDR3 reads TGCGCCAGCAGCCAAACCATTGGTAGCACCGGGGAGCTGTTTTTT. Its protein product is CASSQTIGSTGELFF.

This chain joins TRBV7-3 and TRBJ2-3; the D is unclear. The CDR3 is 12 amino acids. V lost 3 bases, J lost 0 bases, and 1 base lay in between. From germline, CDR1 is SGHTA and CDR2 FQGTGA. The CDR3 region is CASSFSTDTQYF. The CDR3 nucleotides read TGTGCCAGCAGCTTTAGCACAGATACGCAGTATTTT.

This chain connects TRBV19 to TRBJ2-2, with 11 bases matching TRBD2. Germline CDR1 and CDR2: LNHDA and SQIVND (reference sequence). The J segment lost 0 bases and the V segment lost 0 bases, leaving 6 bases of the junction unmatched. This CDR3 is built from 19 residues. DNA for the CDR3: TGTGCCAGTAGTATAGACGTAGCGGGAGGGATCGCGAACACCGGGGAGCTGTTTTTT. It codes for CASSIDVAGGIANTGELFF.

This chain joins TRBV5-1 and TRBJ2-7; D may be TRBD1 (6 bases). CDR3 size: 14 residues. Germline CDR1 and CDR2: SGHRS and YFSETQ. Trimming took off 5 bases at V and 6 bases at J, with 18 bases between the two ends. For the CDR3, the DNA is TGCGCCAGCAGTCCGGACAGTCCTCTCAGCGAGCAGTACTTC. This gives the protein CASSPDSPLSEQYF.

This clone was seen a single time. The V call is TRBV6-5, the J call TRBJ2-7; 13 bases line up with TRBD2. V dropped 6 bases and J dropped 7; count of bases not matched to a gene: 6. The V gene's germline CDR1 is MNHEY and CDR2 SVGAGI. This CDR3 has 14 amino acids. The CDR3 DNA reads as TGTGCCAGCAGCGGACTAGCGGGAGTAGGGGAGCAGTACTTC. This gives the protein CASSGLAGVGEQYF.

The chain uses TRBV5-6 and TRBJ2-7; D possibly corresponds to TRBD2 (6 bases). Germline values: CDR1 SGHDT, CDR2 YYEEEE. The CDR3 contains 12 residues. The germline V and J ends were trimmed by 6 bases and 6 bases, with 13 bases remaining between them. The CDR3 DNA reads as TGTGCCAGCACCAGGGACTTCGGCGAGCAGTACTTC. This translates into CASTRDFGEQYF.

In DNA form, the CDR3 reads TGCGCCAGCAGCCAAACCTCCGGGACAGACCCCTGGTACTTC. It encodes CASSQTSGTDPWYF. The V and J genes are TRBV4-1 and TRBJ2-4; the match to TRBD1 covers 7 bases. The V gene end was trimmed by 2 bases and the J gene end by 15 bases; junction bases not matched to a gene: 13. Germline CDR1 MGHRA, CDR2 YSYEKL. The CDR3 has 14 amino acids.

V gene TRBV15 combines with J gene TRBJ1-5; 8 nucleotides line up with TRBD1. The CDR3 is 14 amino acids. V dropped 4 bases and J dropped 8; count of bases not matched to a gene: 7. Germline V lookup: CDR1 LNHNV, CDR2 YYDKDF (reference sequence). This chain's CDR3 is CATSIWTGRKPQHF. The CDR3, as DNA: TGTGCCACCAGCATTTGGACAGGGAGGAAGCCCCAGCATTTT.

This CDR3 is CASSITGGANTEAFF. CDR3 bases: TGTGCCAGCAGCATTACAGGGGGCGCGAACACTGAAGCTTTCTTT. The chain couples TRBV9 to TRBJ1-1, with 9 bases aligning to TRBD1. Germline lookup yields CDR1 SGDLS and CDR2 YYNGEE. V lost 4 bases, J lost 1 base, and 5 bases stayed unmatched. The CDR3 loop spans 15 amino acids.

The chain employs TRBV13 and TRBJ1-1; D is possibly TRBD1 (5 bases). The V end lost 3 bases, the J end lost 6 bases, and 14 bases lay between the germline ends. The CDR3 extends over 14 amino acids. CDR1 PRHDT and CDR2 FYEKMQ come from the germline V gene (reference sequence). This CDR3 reads CASSLAGSSAEAFF. CDR3 coding DNA: TGTGCCAGCAGCTTGGCAGGGAGCAGCGCTGAAGCTTTCTTT.

V gene TRBV5-3 combines with J gene TRBJ2-5; 7 bases are a match to TRBD1. TRBV5-3 is treated as an ORF (open reading frame) with a function not yet certain. The trim removed 0 bases at V and 5 bases at J, leaving 7 bases unmatched. The length of the CDR3 is 15 residues. The CDR3 protein is CARSLDGRGKETQYF. The CDR3 region has the DNA TGTGCCAGAAGCTTGGATGGCAGGGGGAAGGAGACCCAGTACTTC.

This clone has only a few counts. Other nucleotide sequences from this sample produce the same CDR3. The V and J genes are TRBV7-9 and TRBJ2-7, with no clear D. In germline, CDR1 is SEHNR, CDR2 FQNEAQ (reference sequence). V dropped 5 bases and J dropped 6 bases, with 8 bases sitting between them. This CDR3 is 11 amino acids long. CDR3 nucleotides: TGTGCCAGCAGCCAAGGTGCCGAGCAGTACTTC. Protein product: CASSQGAEQYF.

V and J are TRBV19 and TRBJ1-1; D is ambiguous. The ends were cut back, 8 bases at V and 11 bases at J, with 27 bases in the middle. Germline V gene data show CDR1 as LNHDA and CDR2 as SQIVND (reference sequence). This CDR3 region has 15 residues. CDR3 in DNA: TGTGCCAGTTTTGGCCGGAAACACCAGGAGGTTGCCGCTTTCTTT. It translates to CASFGRKHQEVAAFF.

J is TRBJ2-3 and V is TRBV2, with 12 positions matching TRBD2. With 5 bases clipped from V and 10 bases from J, the junction kept 10 bases outside the gene matches. Germline CDR1 and CDR2: SNHLY and FYNNEI. This CDR3 spans 15 amino acids. The CDR3 bases are TGTGCCAGCAGTTTGACGACTAGCGGGAGAGGGGCGCAGTATTTT. Its translation: CASSLTTSGRGAQYF.

V gene TRBV19 combines with J gene TRBJ2-1, with a weak D call TRBD1 (7 bases). V lost 6 bases and J lost 12, with 27 bases in between. CDR3 length: 16 amino acids. Per germline, CDR1 LNHDA and CDR2 SQIVND (reference sequence). For the CDR3, the DNA is TGTGCCAGTAGCACCTCCGGGACAGACGCCCTCGGGGGGCAGTTCTTC. Translated: CASSTSGTDALGGQFF.

CDR3 sequence reads: CASSGNRQGWYEQYF. The CDR3 nucleotides read TGCGCCAGCAGCGGCAACCGACAGGGATGGTACGAGCAGTACTTC. The V call is TRBV5-1, the J call TRBJ2-7; 7 nucleotides align to TRBD1. The V and J ends lost 4 bases and 4 bases, in that order; junction bases with no gene match: 11. CDR3 length: 15 residues. Germline V gene data show CDR1 as SGHRS and CDR2 as YFSETQ.

This CDR3 is CASSFSGGRSYEQYF. CDR3 sequence (DNA): TGTGCCAGCAGTTTCTCGGGTGGTCGGTCCTACGAGCAGTACTTC. The chain couples TRBV27 to TRBJ2-7, with D unclear. Trimming removed 3 bases from V and 1 base from J, with 13 bases in between. CDR1 and CDR2 (germline): MNHEY, SMNVEV (reference sequence). The CDR3 totals 15 residues.

V usage is TRBV5-4 and J usage is TRBJ2-5; D ambiguous. In germline, CDR1 is SGHNT, CDR2 YYREEE (reference sequence). The V end lost 0 bases, the J end lost 2 bases, and 8 bases lay between the germline ends. CDR3 length equals 14 residues. DNA for the CDR3: TGTGCCAGCAGCTTGGATATTCTACAAGAGACCCAGTACTTC. Protein: CASSLDILQETQYF.

The chain links TRBV27 to TRBJ1-1; the D is unclear. Germline-derived CDR1 and CDR2 are MNHEY and SMNVEV (reference sequence). V lost 2 bases to trimming and J lost 0 bases, with 10 bases between them. The CDR3 runs to 15 residues. The CDR3 spells CASSLRADMNTEAFF. CDR3 DNA sequence: TGTGCCAGCAGTTTACGAGCAGACATGAACACTGAAGCTTTCTTT.

This chain uses TRBV27 with TRBJ2-7; 10 nucleotides line up with TRBD2. Germline CDR1 reads MNHEY; CDR2 reads SMNVEV (reference sequence). V lost 4 bases and J lost 2; bases outside the gene matches: 8. CDR3 size: 16 residues. The CDR3 sequence is CASSSTVSGRAYEQYF. CDR3 bases: TGTGCCAGCAGTTCAACGGTAAGCGGGAGGGCCTACGAGCAGTACTTC.

The V and J genes are TRBV4-1 and TRBJ2-5; 9 bases match TRBD1. Matching the DNA end better, TRBJ2-7 makes the J call doubtful. The germline CDR1 and CDR2 sequences are MGHRA and YSYEKL. This CDR3 contains 14 residues. Here the CDR3 reads CASSPGQGTVEQYF. The CDR3 nucleotides are TGCGCCAGCAGCCCCGGACAGGGGACGGTCGAGCAGTACTTC.

Details on this clone: Other DNA sequences in the sample encode the same CDR3. V usage is TRBV7-9 and J usage is TRBJ2-2; D remains unclear. V dropped 1 base and J dropped 6 bases, with 9 bases sitting between them. CDR1 is SEHNR, CDR2 FQNEAQ, per germline (reference sequence). The CDR3 length is 14 residues. For the CDR3, the DNA is TGTGCCAGCAGCTTAGTGACCGGGCCCGGGGAGCTGTTTTTT. Its protein is CASSLVTGPGELFF.

In this sample, this clone turned up once. This rearrangement joins TRBV29-1 to TRBJ1-1; D might be TRBD1 (6 bases). The ends were cut back, 7 bases at V and 6 bases at J, with 15 bases in the middle. The CDR3 is 12 residues long. In germline, CDR1 is SQVTM, CDR2 ANQGSEA. CDR3 bases: TGCAGCGGGGTACAGGGTACCGCTGAAGCTTTCTTT. Translation gives CSGVQGTAEAFF.

This chain links TRBV2 with TRBJ2-2, with TRBD2 as a possible D gene (6 bases). Trimming cost V 10 bases and J 6 bases, with 12 bases left between them. From germline, CDR1 is SNHLY and CDR2 FYNNEI. CDR3 length: 12 amino acids. CDR3 loop: CATRESAGELFF. The CDR3 DNA is TGTGCCACCCGGGAGTCGGCCGGGGAGCTGTTTTTT.

The V and J genes are TRBV28 and TRBJ1-5, with 9 nucleotides matching TRBD1. Germline CDR1 MDHEN, CDR2 SYDVKM. The CDR3 has 14 residues. The trim removed 6 bases at V and 2 bases at J, leaving 2 bases unmatched. For the CDR3, the DNA is TGTGCCAGCAGGCGACAGGGGGGCAATCAGCCCCAGCATTTT. This codes for CASRRQGGNQPQHF.

The chain couples TRBV27 to TRBJ2-7, with 8 bases matching TRBD1. In germline, CDR1 is MNHEY, CDR2 SMNVEV (reference sequence). V lost 6 bases, J lost 7 bases, and 11 bases stayed unmatched. This CDR3 region has 14 residues. CDR3 region: CASSETGDPREQYF. The CDR3 DNA sequence: TGTGCCAGCAGCGAGACAGGGGACCCTCGGGAGCAGTACTTC.

V and J are TRBV9 and TRBJ2-1, with TRBD2 matching 11 bases. This CDR3 region has 18 residues. Trimming removed 0 bases from V and 4 bases from J; junction bases left unmatched: 9. The germline CDR1 and CDR2 sequences are SGDLS and YYNGEE. CDR3 coding DNA: TGTGCCAGCAGCGTAGACGGCAAGGGACTAGCGGTTTACAATGAGCAGTTCTTC. This codes for CASSVDGKGLAVYNEQFF. Looking up the rest from reference TRBV9 and TRBJ2-1 gives the full variable domain: DSGVTQTPKHLITATGQRVTLRCSPRSGDLSVYWYQQSLDQGLQFLIQYYNGEERAKGNILERFSAQQFPDLHSELNLSSLELGDSALYFCASSVDGKGLAVYNEQFFGPGTRLTVL.